This record looks at one T cell receptor (beta chain) sequence and its context. Antigen specificity is unknown. Measured with immunoSEQ multiplex PCR; TCRdb has only the in-frame clones, and not every one. The sample includes about 52,000 clones, around 87% of them seen just once. These data are taken from a study of T cells in localized non-small cell lung cancer. Overall study findings and caveats: Heterogeneity is still possible, as just one tumor region was sequenced. There was higher T cell clonality in uninvolved adjacent lung than in tumor, and it was highest there. Detection in adjacent lung was observed for a median 57 of the top 100 tumor clones.

V lost 4 bases and J lost 7; bases outside the gene matches: 14. This CDR3 comprises 17 residues. CDR1 is SGHRS, CDR2 YFSETQ, per germline. This TCR was sampled from a female donor with stage II lung adenocarcinoma. This rearrangement joins TRBV5-1 to TRBJ2-1; TRBD1 aligns across 10 bases. Source: PBMCs, taken before any cancer treatment. The CDR3 spells CASSAGFGTGAVNEQFF. The CDR3 DNA reads TGCGCCAGCAGCGCAGGCTTTGGGACAGGGGCTGTTAATGAGCAGTTCTTC.